This T cell receptor (beta chain) was recovered during a study of T cell repertoires in cytomegalovirus infection. MiXCR was run by TCRdb on the reads, yielding one entry per CDR3 protein. The sample shows some 680,000 distinct CDR3 sequences, approximately 34% of them seen only once. This clonotype occurred a few times. Sequenced: PBMCs. The TCR originated in a human donor in good health (CMV status not recorded). Some clones in this sample may be carry-over from other donors' samples.

The CDR3 sequence is CATAGTGYEQYF. In DNA, the CDR3 is TGTGCCACAGCTGGGACTGGCTACGAGCAGTACTTC. This chain joins TRBV15 and TRBJ2-7, with a weak D call TRBD2 (6 bases). Trimming took 9 bases from V and 3 from J, leaving 12 bases between them. In germline, CDR1 is LNHNV, CDR2 YYDKDF (reference sequence). The CDR3 is 12 residues long.